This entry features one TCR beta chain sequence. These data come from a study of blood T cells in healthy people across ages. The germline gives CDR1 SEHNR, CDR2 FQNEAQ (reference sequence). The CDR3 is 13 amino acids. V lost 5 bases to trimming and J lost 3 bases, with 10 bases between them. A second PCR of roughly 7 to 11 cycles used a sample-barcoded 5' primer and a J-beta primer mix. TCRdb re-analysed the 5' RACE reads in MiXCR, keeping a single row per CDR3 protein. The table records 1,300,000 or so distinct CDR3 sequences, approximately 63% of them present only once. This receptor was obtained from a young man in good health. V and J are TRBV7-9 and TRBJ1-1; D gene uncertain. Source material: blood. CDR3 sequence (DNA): TGTGCCAGCAGCGTTATCTCCGACACTGAAGCTTTCTTT. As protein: CASSVISDTEAFF.